This is a list of T cell receptor beta chains from one sample in a study of Graves' ophthalmopathy and Graves' hyperthyroidism. TCRdb independently ran MiXCR on the multiplex PCR reads; one entry per CDR3 protein. The data hold about 400,000 distinct CDR3 sequences, with 15% to 20% observed a single time. The sample consisted of peripheral blood. These receptors were taken from a woman aged 18-29 years with Graves' ophthalmopathy. CDR3s include the opening cysteine and the closing phenylalanine or tryptophan. D genes are given only for firm matches. Rows may omit the clone size; those that give it use once, few, many or a size class.

many | TRBD1 | TRBJ1-4 | TRBV12-3/TRBV12-4 | TGTGCCAGCAGCCCGACAGGGTCCCCTAATGAAAAACTGTTTTTT | CASSPTGSPNEKLFF
many | - | TRBJ2-1 | TRBV6-5 | TGTGCCAGCAGTTTTAGGGAGGTGGGATACAATGAGCAGTTCTTC | CASSFREVGYNEQFF
many | - | TRBJ1-1 | TRBV12-3/TRBV12-4 | TGTGCCAGCAGTTTTCGCACCTCCCACTCCCCATTGAACACTGAAGCTTTCTTT | CASSFRTSHSPLNTEAFF
many | TRBD1 | TRBJ2-7 | TRBV7-2 | TGTGCCAGCAGCAATGGGCAGGGGGAGTACTTC | CASSNGQGEYF
- | TRBD1 | TRBJ1-1 | TRBV7-8 | TGTGCCAGCAGCCCCTCCGGGACAGGGGGGATGAACACTGAAGCTTTCTTT | CASSPSGTGGMNTEAFF
- | - | TRBJ2-7 | TRBV7-2 | TGTGCCAGCAGCTTAGCGGCAGGGTTGTTGCCCTACGAGCAGTACTTC | CASSLAAGLLPYEQYF
many | - | TRBJ2-7 | TRBV7-3 | TGTGCCAGCAGGGACGGTGGTAGCGGCTACGAGCAGTACTTC | CASRDGGSGYEQYF
many | - | TRBJ1-2 | TRBV20-1 | TGCAGTGCGCACGTTATACGGGGCAGCGGCTACACCTTC | CSAHVIRGSGYTF
many | TRBD2 | TRBJ2-2 | TRBV24-1 | TGTGCCACCAGCCCTTTCGAGACTAGCGTCACCGGGGAGCTGTTTTTT | CATSPFETSVTGELFF
many | - | TRBJ2-7 | TRBV6-5 | TGTGCCAGCAGTTGGACAGAAGTCTCACCCGAGCAGTACTTC | CASSWTEVSPEQYF
many | - | TRBJ1-1 | TRBV30 | TGTGCCTGGAGTGGGGTTCTCGGGGGGCTAGATGAAGCTTTCTTT | CAWSGVLGGLDEAFF
- | - | TRBJ2-7 | TRBV28 | TGTGCCAGCAGCTTAGCCCGGGACACATTCTACGAGCAGTACTTC | CASSLARDTFYEQYF
many | TRBD2 | TRBJ2-7 | TRBV11-2 | TGTGCCAGCAGCCCCCGTAGAGGGACTAGTAACTACGAGCAGTACTTC | CASSPRRGTSNYEQYF
many | TRBD1 | TRBJ1-2 | TRBV19 | TGTGCCAGTACCGCAAAATTGGGCAGGGGGCGATCGATCTATGGCTACACCTTC | CASTAKLGRGRSIYGYTF
- | - | TRBJ2-1 | TRBV20-1 | TGCAGTGCTAGTACCTCGCCTGGACTTTTTGAGCAGTTCTTC | CSASTSPGLFEQFF
many | - | TRBJ2-5 | TRBV6-1 | TGTGCCAGCGCTAATGGGGTGGGGCGGGCCGAGACCCAGTACTTC | CASANGVGRAETQYF
many | TRBD2 | TRBJ2-7 | TRBV6-4 | TGTGCCAGCAGTGACCGACCCGGGACTAGCGGGAGTACGGGCCCCTCCTACGAGCAGTACTTC | CASSDRPGTSGSTGPSYEQYF
many | - | TRBJ1-6 | TRBV6-1 | TGTGCCAGCAGCGAGGGGGGATCACCCCTCCACTTT | CASSEGGSPLHF
many | - | TRBJ1-1 | TRBV6-1 | TGTGCCAGCCACGCTGGAGGTGGAGCTTTCTTT | CASHAGGGAFF
many | - | TRBJ2-7 | TRBV20-1 | TGCAGTGCTAATGCCAGGCCCTACGAGCAGTACTTC | CSANARPYEQYF